The clone carrying this T cell receptor beta chain was seen only a few times. Its antigen is unknown. This sample is part of a study of cytomegalovirus exposure and HLA in healthy donors. Study background: Most genotyped donors, 65% to 90% of 300 to 400, had Caucasian-associated genetic ancestry. Findings and caveats of the study: The only immune exposure information that was available was CMV serostatus.

The PCR employed 60 Vbeta primers together with 13 Jbeta primers. Data came from immunoSEQ multiplex PCR; TCRdb stores just in-frame clones and leaves some out. This sample has over 150,000 clones, with roughly 80% found just once. This CDR3 is 16 amino acids long. Trimming stripped 5 bases from V and 2 bases from J, with 15 bases between. Per germline, CDR1 SGHTA and CDR2 FQGNSA. The origin of this receptor is a man aged 25-45 years in good health and CMV-seropositive. Sequencing was carried out using PBMCs. V gene TRBV7-2 combines with J gene TRBJ2-2; D perhaps matches TRBD2 (7 bases). The CDR3 coding sequence is TGTGCCAGCAGCCCGGTGGGCGGGGGCAACACCGGGGAGCTGTTTTTT. Residues: CASSPVGGGNTGELFF. The full variable domain, completed using reference TRBV7-2 and TRBJ2-2, is GAGVSQSPSNKVTEKGKDVELRCDPISGHTALYWYRQSLGQGLEFLIYFQGNSAPDKSGLPSDRFSAERTGGSVSTLTIQRTQQEDSAVYLCASSPVGGGNTGELFFGEGSRLTVL.